One sample yielded the 5 T cell receptor beta chains listed below, sequenced in a study of regulatory and conventional T cells in RAG deficiency (dated by TCRdb to about 2017). Receptor libraries were prepared by the immunoSEQ multiplex PCR assay. TCRdb stores this immuneACCESS table with in-frame sequences only. Part of the clones is absent; in the studies checked, under half of the shortfall reflects unresolved V genes, and no reason is known for the rest. The sample table lists 8,700 or so clones, 80% of them with a count of one. 34% of the sample rests with the top ten. The sample was also linked to a second study, of regulatory T cells. The second study also describes: The multiplex PCR relied on 52 forward TRBV primers and 13 reverse TRBJ primers, and amplification bias was corrected through assay-based and computational methods.

The source material was CD8+ T cells sorted from blood. Source of these receptors: a human donor in good health.

The chain recombines TRBV4-1 with TRBJ2-3, with D possibly being TRBD1 (5 bases). V lost 2 bases, J lost 2 bases, and 11 bases lay in between. CDR3 size: 15 residues. Germline V CDR1 and CDR2: MGHRA, YSYEKL. CDR3 residues: CASSQFQGTTDTQYF. CDR3 nucleotides: TGCGCCAGCAGCCAATTCCAGGGTACCACAGATACGCAGTATTTT.

This chain joins TRBV27 and TRBJ2-5, with TRBD1 matching over 11 bases. The J call may be wrong; the DNA end is better matched by TRBJ2-7. CDR1 is MNHEY, CDR2 SMNVEV, per germline (reference sequence). The CDR3 covers 14 residues. The CDR3 DNA reads as TGTGCCAGCAGTTGGGGGACAGGGGGGTACGAGCAGTACTTC. Amino acids: CASSWGTGGYEQYF.

This chain connects TRBV23-1 to TRBJ2-3, with D hard to call. TRBV23-1 counts as an open reading frame of uncertain function. CDR3 length equals 16 residues. V lost 0 bases and J 0 bases, leaving 10 bases between the germline ends. The CDR3 DNA is TGCGCCAGCAGTCAATCGTGGCGAGCTAGCACAGATACGCAGTATTTT. The encoded protein is CASSQSWRASTDTQYF.

This sequence joins TRBV5-6 and TRBJ1-6; a weak D match, TRBD1 (5 bases). The CDR3 runs to 14 residues. The germline V and J ends were trimmed by 6 bases and 7 bases, with 14 bases remaining between them. Germline CDR1 is SGHDT and CDR2 is YYEEEE. CDR3 sequence reads: CASNPGTANSPLHF. The CDR3 DNA sequence: TGTGCCAGCAACCCCGGGACCGCAAATTCACCCCTCCACTTT. The full variable domain, with the rest looked up from reference TRBV5-6 and TRBJ1-6, is DAGVTQSPTHLIKTRGQQVTLRCSPKSGHDTVSWYQQALGQGPQFIFQYYEEEERQRGNFPDRFSGHQFPNYSSELNVNALLLGDSALYLCASNPGTANSPLHFGNGTRLTVT.

This clone was seen just once. The chain has TRBV13 and TRBJ2-7; TRBD1 agrees at 8 bases. J gave up 4 bases and V 7 bases, and 9 bases lay outside the gene matches. The CDR3 has 14 amino acids. The germline CDR1 and CDR2 sequences are PRHDT and FYEKMQ (reference sequence). Here the CDR3 reads CASKSGQGKYEQYF. The CDR3 nucleotides are TGTGCCAGCAAGAGTGGACAGGGTAAATACGAGCAGTACTTC.